This TCR beta chain stems from a study of OX40 agonist ivuxolimab in advanced cancers. The CDR3 is 13 amino acids. V was clipped by 6 bases and J by 5 bases, with 14 bases between them. From germline, CDR1 is MNHEY and CDR2 SMNVEV (reference sequence). TCRdb's table, derived via immunoSEQ multiplex PCR, lists solely in-frame clones and lacks some. The table shows about 18,000 clones, with less than 80% occurring only once. The sequence derives from an adult with an advanced solid tumor such as melanoma, head and neck, liver or kidney cancer. Sequencing was performed on CD4+ or CD8+ T cells sorted from blood, taken in a trial of the OX40 agonist ivuxolimab. V usage is TRBV27 and J usage is TRBJ2-7, with D perhaps TRBD1 (5 bases). CDR3 bases: TGTGCCAGCAGCTCCCGCAAGGGGAACGAGCAGTACTTC. This codes for CASSSRKGNEQYF.